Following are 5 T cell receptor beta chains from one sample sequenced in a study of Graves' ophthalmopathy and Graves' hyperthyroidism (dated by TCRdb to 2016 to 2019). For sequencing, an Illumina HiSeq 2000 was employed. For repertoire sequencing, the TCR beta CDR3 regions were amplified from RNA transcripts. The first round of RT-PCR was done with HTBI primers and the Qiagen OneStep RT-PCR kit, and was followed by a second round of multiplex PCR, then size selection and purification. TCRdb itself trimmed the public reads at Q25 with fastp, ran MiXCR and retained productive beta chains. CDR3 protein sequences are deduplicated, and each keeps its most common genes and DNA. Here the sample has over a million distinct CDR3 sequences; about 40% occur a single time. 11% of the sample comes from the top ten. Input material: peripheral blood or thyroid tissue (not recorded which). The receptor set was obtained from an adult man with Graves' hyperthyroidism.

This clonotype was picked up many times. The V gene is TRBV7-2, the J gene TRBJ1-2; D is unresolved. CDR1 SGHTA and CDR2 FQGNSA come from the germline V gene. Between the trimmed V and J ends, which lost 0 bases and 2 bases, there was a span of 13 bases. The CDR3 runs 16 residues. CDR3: CASSLASGKHNYGYTF. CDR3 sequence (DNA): TGTGCCAGCAGCTTAGCTTCCGGAAAGCACAACTATGGCTACACCTTC. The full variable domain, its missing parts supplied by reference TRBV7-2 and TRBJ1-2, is GAGVSQSPSNKVTEKGKDVELRCDPISGHTALYWYRQSLGQGLEFLIYFQGNSAPDKSGLPSDRFSAERTGGSVSTLTIQRTQQEDSAVYLCASSLASGKHNYGYTFGSGTRLTVV.

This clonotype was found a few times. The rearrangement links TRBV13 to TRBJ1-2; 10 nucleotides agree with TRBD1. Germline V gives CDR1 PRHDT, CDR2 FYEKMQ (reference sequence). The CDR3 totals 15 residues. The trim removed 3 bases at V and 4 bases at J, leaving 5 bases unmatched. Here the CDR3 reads CASSFGTGESYGYTF. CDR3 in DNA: TGTGCCAGCAGCTTTGGGACAGGGGAGAGCTATGGCTACACCTTC.

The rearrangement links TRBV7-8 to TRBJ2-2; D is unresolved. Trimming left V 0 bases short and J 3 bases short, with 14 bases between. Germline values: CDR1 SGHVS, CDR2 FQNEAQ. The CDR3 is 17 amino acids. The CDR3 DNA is TGTGCCAGCAGCTTAGCTCGTTTGTTAAGTTACACCGGGGAGCTGTTTTTT. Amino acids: CASSLARLLSYTGELFF.

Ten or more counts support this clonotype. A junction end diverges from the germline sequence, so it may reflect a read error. The CDR3 reads CASSQGLAGVYEQYF. The CDR3 region has the DNA TGTGCCAGCAGCCAAGGACTAGCGGGAGTCTACGAGCAGTACTTC. The J gene is TRBJ2-7, the V gene TRBV4-1; 13 bases are a match to TRBD2. There are 15 residues in the CDR3. Germline-derived CDR1 and CDR2 are MGHRA and YSYEKL.

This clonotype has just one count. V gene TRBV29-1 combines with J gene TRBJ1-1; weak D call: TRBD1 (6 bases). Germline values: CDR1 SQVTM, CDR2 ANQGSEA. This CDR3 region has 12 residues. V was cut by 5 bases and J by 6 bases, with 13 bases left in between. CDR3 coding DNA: TGCAGCGTTCGTTCAAGGGGGGCTGAAGCTTTCTTT. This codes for CSVRSRGAEAFF.